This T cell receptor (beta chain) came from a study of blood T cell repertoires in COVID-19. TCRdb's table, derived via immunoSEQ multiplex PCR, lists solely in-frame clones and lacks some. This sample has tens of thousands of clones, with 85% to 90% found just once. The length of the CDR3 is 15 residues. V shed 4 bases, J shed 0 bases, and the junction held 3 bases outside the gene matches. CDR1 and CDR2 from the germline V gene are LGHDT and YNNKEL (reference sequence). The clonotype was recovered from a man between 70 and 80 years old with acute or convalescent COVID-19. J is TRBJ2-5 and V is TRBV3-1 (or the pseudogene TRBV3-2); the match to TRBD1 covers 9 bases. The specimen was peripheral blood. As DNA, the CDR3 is TGTGCCAGCAGCCCACAGGGGGCTAACCAAGAGACCCAGTACTTC. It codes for CASSPQGANQETQYF.